Below, 9 T cell receptor beta chains from the same sample are listed, as sequenced in a study of beta chain features in type 1 diabetes. The isolated RNA, all of it, was reverse transcribed, so expressed TCRB transcripts were what got sequenced. Sequencing was performed with immunoSEQ multiplex PCR; in TCRdb, only in-frame clones are kept and a portion is missing. Of under 350,000 clones in the sample, about 8.5% are singletons; the top ten hold 0.9% to 1.2%. The sample taken for sequencing was central memory CD4+ T cells from blood. All receptors come from a woman aged 18-29 years in good health.

In the case of this clone: Within the sample, other DNA sequences also encode this same CDR3. The V call is TRBV30, the J call TRBJ2-6; the D gene could be TRBD1 or TRBD2 (5 bases each). V was pared by 0 bases and J by 0 bases, with 12 bases between. Germline V gene sequence: CDR1 GTSNPN, CDR2 SVGIG (reference sequence). CDR3 length equals 17 residues. CDR3 in amino acids: CAWSVHGGRSGANVLTF. In DNA form, the CDR3 reads TGTGCCTGGAGTGTACATGGGGGTCGCTCTGGGGCCAACGTCCTGACTTTC. Using reference TRBV30 and TRBJ2-6 for the parts outside the CDR3, the full variable domain is SQTIHQWPATLVQPVGSPLSLECTVEGTSNPNLYWYRQAAGRGLQLLFYSVGIGQISSEVPQNLSASRPQDRQFILSSKKLLLSDSGFYLCAWSVHGGRSGANVLTFGAGSRLTVL.

This clone was counted a few times. This chain connects TRBV11-2 to TRBJ1-4; D is uncertain. The CDR3 length is 12 residues. The V end lost 4 bases, the J end lost 8 bases, and 8 bases lay between the germline ends. Germline CDR1 reads SGHAT; CDR2 reads FQNNGV. The CDR3 here is CASSSDTEKLFF. CDR3 sequence (DNA): TGTGCCAGCAGCTCCGACACCGAAAAACTGTTTTTT.

The chain carries TRBV7-3 and TRBJ2-1; D possibly uses TRBD1 or TRBD2 (7 bases each). Germline V CDR1 and CDR2: SGHTA, FQGTGA. The CDR3 runs 16 residues. V lost 5 bases and J 4 bases, leaving 18 bases between the germline ends. The CDR3 here is CASSQNRGGTYNEQFF. As DNA, the CDR3 is TGTGCCAGCAGCCAAAACAGGGGAGGGACTTACAATGAGCAGTTCTTC.

This clone was counted many times. V is TRBV19 and J is TRBJ2-1; 8 nucleotides match TRBD2. V shed 10 bases and J 8 bases; nucleotides not matched to a gene: 16. Per germline, CDR1 LNHDA and CDR2 SQIVND (reference sequence). The CDR3 is 15 amino acids. CDR3 residues: CATNIGTGLGYEQFF. The DNA of the CDR3 is TGTGCCACCAATATAGGGACGGGACTAGGGTATGAGCAGTTCTTC.

This clone was seen only once. This sequence joins TRBV5-1 and TRBJ2-5; D is possibly TRBD1 (7 bases). V dropped 5 bases and J dropped 2 bases, with 10 bases sitting between them. CDR1 and CDR2 (germline): SGHRS, YFSETQ. CDR3 length equals 13 residues. CDR3 protein: CASRAGQQETQYF. The CDR3 region has the DNA TGCGCCAGCAGGGCGGGACAGCAAGAGACCCAGTACTTC.

Only a few counts were recorded for this clone. The chain links TRBV5-1 to TRBJ1-3; D not certain. This CDR3 has 13 amino acids. Per the germline V gene, CDR1 is SGHRS and CDR2 is YFSETQ. Trimming took off 4 bases at V and 8 bases at J, with 13 bases between the two ends. The CDR3 sequence is CASSDNMGDTIYF. Written as DNA, the CDR3 is TGCGCCAGCAGCGATAACATGGGCGACACCATATATTTT.

The V call is TRBV7-2, the J call TRBJ2-2, with 9 bases identical to TRBD1. This CDR3 has 16 residues. CDR1 is SGHTA and CDR2 is FQGNSA in the germline V gene. J lost 7 bases, V lost 5 bases, and 11 bases had no gene match. The CDR3 spells CASSRTGTGNIGELFF. The CDR3 nucleotides are TGTGCCAGCAGCCGAACCGGGACAGGGAATATCGGGGAGCTGTTTTTT.

This clone showed up just a few times. This chain links TRBV5-1 with TRBJ2-5; 7 nucleotides align to TRBD1. V was pared by 7 bases and J by 5 bases, with 8 bases of the junction left unmatched. Germline lookup yields CDR1 SGHRS and CDR2 YFSETQ. The CDR3 sequence is 13 residues long. This CDR3 reads CASGEGGDETQYF. The CDR3 DNA sequence: TGCGCCAGCGGAGAAGGGGGCGATGAGACCCAGTACTTC.

This clone was seen repeatedly, ten times or more. This chain uses TRBV7-6 with TRBJ2-5, with D possibly being TRBD1 or TRBD2 (5 bases each). Trimming shortened V by 5 bases and J by 3 bases, and 13 bases separated the two germline ends. The CDR3 has 14 residues. Germline lookup yields CDR1 SGHVS and CDR2 FNYEAQ. In DNA, the CDR3 is TGTGCCAGCAGCCGGGCCGGGACCGAAGAGACCCAGTACTTC. Encoded protein: CASSRAGTEETQYF.